The 2 T cell receptor beta chains given below trace back to one sample, sequenced in a study of cytomegalovirus exposure and HLA in healthy donors. The PCR ran on 60 Vbeta and 13 Jbeta primers. Only in-frame clones appear in the TCRdb table, and some are missing; sequencing was by immunoSEQ multiplex PCR. Of roughly 100,000 clones in the sample, around three quarters are singletons; the top ten hold roughly 3.9%. Sequencing was performed on PBMCs. The receptor source for this set is a man in his forties or fifties in good health and CMV-seropositive.

The genes are TRBV7-2 and TRBJ2-7, with 11 bases fitting TRBD2. The CDR3 has 14 amino acids. With V trimmed by 5 bases and J by 7 bases, 7 bases remained unmatched. Germline loops: CDR1 SGHTA, CDR2 FQGNSA. The CDR3 here is CASSGSGRVEEQYF. The CDR3 DNA follows: TGTGCCAGCAGCGGTAGCGGGAGGGTAGAAGAGCAGTACTTC.

This rearrangement joins TRBV4-1 to TRBJ2-5, with a possible D match to TRBD2 (6 bases). The end of the DNA is better explained by TRBJ2-7, so the J call may be wrong. The CDR3 is 17 residues long. Germline assignment: CDR1 MGHRA and CDR2 YSYEKL. CDR3 in amino acids: CASSQAPGLDTSYEQYF. CDR3 coding DNA: TGCGCCAGCAGCCAGGCTCCGGGACTGGACACTTCCTACGAGCAGTACTTC.